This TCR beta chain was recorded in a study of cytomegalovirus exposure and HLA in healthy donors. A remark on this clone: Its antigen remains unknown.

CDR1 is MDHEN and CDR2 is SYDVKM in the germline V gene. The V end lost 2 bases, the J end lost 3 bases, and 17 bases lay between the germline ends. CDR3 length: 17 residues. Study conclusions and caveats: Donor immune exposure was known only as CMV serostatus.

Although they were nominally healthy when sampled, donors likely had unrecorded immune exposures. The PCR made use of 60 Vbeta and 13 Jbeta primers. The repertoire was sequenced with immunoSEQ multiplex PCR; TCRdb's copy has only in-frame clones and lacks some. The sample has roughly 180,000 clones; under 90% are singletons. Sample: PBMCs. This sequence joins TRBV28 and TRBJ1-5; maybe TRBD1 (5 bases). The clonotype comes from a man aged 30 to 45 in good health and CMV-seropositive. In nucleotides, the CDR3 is TGTGCCAGCAGTTTACCCCACAGGATAACCCACAATCAGCCCCAGCATTTT. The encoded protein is CASSLPHRITHNQPQHF.